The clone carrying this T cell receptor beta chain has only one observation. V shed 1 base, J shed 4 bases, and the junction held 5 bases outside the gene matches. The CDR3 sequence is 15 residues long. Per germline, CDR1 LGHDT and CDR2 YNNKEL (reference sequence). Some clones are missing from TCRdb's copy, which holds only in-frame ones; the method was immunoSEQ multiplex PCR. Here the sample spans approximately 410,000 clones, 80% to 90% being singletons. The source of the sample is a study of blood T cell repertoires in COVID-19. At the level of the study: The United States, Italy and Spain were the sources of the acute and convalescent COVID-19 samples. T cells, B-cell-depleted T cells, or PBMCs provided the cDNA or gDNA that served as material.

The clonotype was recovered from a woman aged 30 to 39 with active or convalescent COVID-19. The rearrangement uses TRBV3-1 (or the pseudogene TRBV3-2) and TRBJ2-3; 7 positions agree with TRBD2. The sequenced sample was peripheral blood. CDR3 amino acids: CASSQGTRASDTQYF. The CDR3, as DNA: TGTGCCAGCAGCCAAGGGACTAGGGCCTCAGATACGCAGTATTTT.